Shown below are 27 T cell receptor beta chains from a single sample sequenced in a study of T cell responses to AZD1222 COVID-19 vaccine. Repertoires were generated with immunoSEQ multiplex PCR, while TCRdb's copy carries only in-frame clones and drops some. The sample yields over 100,000 clones, around nine tenths seen once. This specimen was peripheral blood, taken on day 0 of AZD1222 vaccination. These receptors originate from an adult in good health.

The chain links TRBV7-9 to TRBJ1-1; D remains ambiguous. Germline values: CDR1 SEHNR, CDR2 FQNEAQ (reference sequence). The CDR3 loop spans 13 amino acids. Between the trimmed V and J ends, which lost 3 bases and 1 base, there was a span of 6 bases. In nucleotides, the CDR3 is TGTGCCAGCAGCTTTAAGGGGAACACTGAAGCTTTCTTT. Protein sequence: CASSFKGNTEAFF.

The V and J genes are TRBV25-1 and TRBJ1-3; D not resolved. The germline V and J ends were trimmed by 7 bases and 3 bases, with 10 bases remaining between them. Germline assignment: CDR1 MGHDK and CDR2 SYGVNS. The CDR3 consists of 13 residues. CDR3 bases: TGTGCCAGCACCCCGCGCGGTGGAAACACCATATATTTT. Its translation is CASTPRGGNTIYF.

V is TRBV7-3 and J is TRBJ2-2, with D maybe TRBD2 (6 bases). This CDR3 spans 15 amino acids. Trimming pared 6 bases from V and 5 bases from J, leaving 16 bases between. The germline V gene encodes CDR1 SGHTA and CDR2 FQGTGA. CDR3 nucleotide sequence: TGTGCCAGCAGGCGCGGGACGGGGCGGACCGGGGAGCTGTTTTTT. Translating it yields CASRRGTGRTGELFF.

Written as DNA, the CDR3 is TGTGCCAGCAGCTTAGCGCGGGTAGGCGAAAAACTGTTTTTT. Encoded protein: CASSLARVGEKLFF. This rearrangement joins TRBV7-2 to TRBJ1-4; D is undetermined. Looked up from germline, CDR1 is SGHTA and CDR2 is FQGNSA. This CDR3 comprises 14 residues. V was trimmed by 0 bases and J by 8 bases, leaving 10 bases between them.

V gene TRBV19 combines with J gene TRBJ2-5, with 7 bases that match TRBD1. The V and J ends lost 4 bases and 2 bases, in that order; junction bases with no gene match: 4. The CDR3 loop spans 14 amino acids. Germline lookup yields CDR1 LNHDA and CDR2 SQIVND (reference sequence). This CDR3 reads CASSNRDRQETQYF. DNA for the CDR3: TGTGCCAGTAGTAACCGGGACAGACAAGAGACCCAGTACTTC.

The rearrangement joins TRBV3-1 (or the pseudogene TRBV3-2) to TRBJ1-2; D is uncertain. CDR1 is LGHDT and CDR2 is YNNKEL in the germline V gene (reference sequence). The CDR3 runs to 16 residues. Trimming took off 0 bases at V and 2 bases at J, with 13 bases between the two ends. The CDR3 sequence: CASSQDLGMGNYGYTF. The CDR3, as DNA: TGTGCCAGCAGCCAAGATCTAGGGATGGGAAACTATGGCTACACCTTC.

The V call is TRBV5-1, the J call TRBJ2-3; 9 positions match TRBD1. Germline lookup yields CDR1 SGHRS and CDR2 YFSETQ. With V trimmed by 2 bases and J by 2 bases, 3 bases remained unmatched. The CDR3 has 15 amino acids. The CDR3 DNA sequence: TGCGCCAGCAGCTTTAGGACAGGGGTCACAGATACGCAGTATTTT. This gives the protein CASSFRTGVTDTQYF.

This chain connects TRBV19 to TRBJ1-1; the D gene is possibly TRBD1 (5 bases). The CDR3 has 18 amino acids. From germline, CDR1 is LNHDA and CDR2 SQIVND (reference sequence). Trimming left V 4 bases short and J 3 bases short, with 24 bases between. The CDR3 DNA reads as TGTGCCAGTAGTAACCCAGGGACCTACCTGTCGGCGGACACTGAAGCTTTCTTT. It yields the protein CASSNPGTYLSADTEAFF.

J is TRBJ2-7 and V is TRBV28; 10 bases map to TRBD1. V lost 6 bases to trimming and J lost 4 bases; unmatched junction nucleotides: 15. This CDR3 has 17 amino acids. CDR1 and CDR2 (germline): MDHEN, SYDVKM. The CDR3 region is CASRLWGPGQGIYEQYF. CDR3 in DNA: TGTGCCAGCAGACTATGGGGTCCGGGACAGGGGATTTACGAGCAGTACTTC.

The chain has TRBV7-9 and TRBJ2-7; TRBD1 matches at 11 bases. This CDR3 has 15 amino acids. V dropped 5 bases and J dropped 6; count of bases not matched to a gene: 9. Germline loops: CDR1 SEHNR, CDR2 FQNEAQ (reference sequence). As DNA, the CDR3 is TGTGCCAGCAGCGCCTGGACAGGGGGCCGACCCGAGCAGTACGTC. Translated: CASSAWTGGRPEQYV.

The V gene is TRBV7-9, the J gene TRBJ2-1; 9 bases match TRBD2. Germline V lookup: CDR1 SEHNR, CDR2 FQNEAQ (reference sequence). The J segment lost 2 bases and the V segment lost 0 bases, leaving 2 bases of the junction unmatched. There are 16 residues in the CDR3. The CDR3 DNA is TGTGCCAGCAGCTTAGCCGGCGGGAGGGCCTACAATGAGCAGTTCTTC. Protein: CASSLAGGRAYNEQFF.

The chain is built from TRBV6-5 and TRBJ2-4; possibly TRBD2 for D (5 bases). The CDR3 has 14 amino acids. The germline V gene encodes CDR1 MNHEY and CDR2 SVGAGI. Trimming stripped 0 bases from V and 6 bases from J, with 9 bases between. The CDR3, as DNA: TGTGCCAGCAGTTACTCCGCGGGCGCAAACATTCAGTACTTC. This encodes CASSYSAGANIQYF.

The sample holds one count of this clone. V is TRBV2 and J is TRBJ2-3, with D tentatively TRBD1 (5 bases). V lost 0 bases to trimming and J lost 2 bases, with 6 bases between them. The CDR3 runs to 14 residues. CDR1 is SNHLY and CDR2 is FYNNEI in the germline V gene. CDR3 in DNA: TGTGCCAGCAGTGAAGCTGGGGCCACAGATACGCAGTATTTT. Translated, it gives CASSEAGATDTQYF.

The chain employs TRBV5-1 and TRBJ2-2, with 11 bases lining up with TRBD1. V was pared by 4 bases and J by 5 bases, with 7 bases of the junction left unmatched. This CDR3 comprises 16 residues. CDR1 is SGHRS and CDR2 is YFSETQ in the germline V gene. The CDR3 sequence: CASSHGQGARTGELFF. DNA of the CDR3: TGCGCCAGCAGCCACGGACAGGGGGCACGTACCGGGGAGCTGTTTTTT. Supplemented by reference TRBV5-1 and TRBJ2-2, the full variable domain reads KAGVTQTPRYLIKTRGQQVTLSCSPISGHRSVSWYQQTPGQGLQFLFEYFSETQRNKGNFPGRFSGRQFSNSRSEMNVSTLELGDSALYLCASSHGQGARTGELFFGEGSRLTVL.

The chain couples TRBV7-9 to TRBJ2-7; the D gene could be TRBD1 or TRBD2 (7 bases each). From germline, CDR1 is SEHNR and CDR2 FQNEAQ (reference sequence). CDR3 length equals 15 residues. Trimming removed 5 bases from V and 1 base from J, with 15 bases in between. The CDR3 protein is CASSPTGRGSYEQYV. CDR3 bases: TGTGCCAGCAGCCCGACAGGGAGGGGATCCTACGAGCAGTACGTC.

The chain carries TRBV6-5 and TRBJ1-5; 9 bases match TRBD1. Germline values: CDR1 MNHEY, CDR2 SVGAGI. J lost 3 bases, V lost 0 bases, and 3 bases had no gene match. CDR3 length: 16 amino acids. CDR3 bases: TGTGCCAGCAGTTACTCGGGGACAGGGTACAATCAGCCCCAGCATTTT. This translates into CASSYSGTGYNQPQHF.

This clone was counted once. V usage is TRBV5-4 and J usage is TRBJ1-1; 10 nucleotides match TRBD1. The length of the CDR3 is 14 residues. The germline V gene has CDR1 SGHNT and CDR2 YYREEE (reference sequence). J was trimmed by 6 bases and V by 4 bases; bases with no gene match: 6. The DNA of the CDR3 is TGTGCCAGCAGCCGGGACAGGGGAACCGCTGAAGCTTTCTTT. Its translation is CASSRDRGTAEAFF. Drawing the rest from reference TRBV5-4 and TRBJ1-1, the complete variable domain is ETGVTQSPTHLIKTRGQQVTLRCSSQSGHNTVSWYQQALGQGPQFIFQYYREEENGRGNFPPRFSGLQFPNYSSELNVNALELDDSALYLCASSRDRGTAEAFFGQGTRLTVV.

V usage is TRBV5-6 and J usage is TRBJ1-1; D not resolved. Looked up from germline, CDR1 is SGHDT and CDR2 is YYEEEE. The V end lost 2 bases, the J end lost 0 bases, and 14 bases lay between the germline ends. There are 16 residues in the CDR3. The CDR3 DNA is TGTGCCAGCAGCTTCCCGGCGGGTACGGTGAACACTGAAGCTTTCTTT. As protein: CASSFPAGTVNTEAFF.

The chain uses TRBV25-1 and TRBJ1-5, with 9 positions matching TRBD1. The CDR3 has 13 residues. The V gene's germline CDR1 is MGHDK and CDR2 SYGVNS. The V gene end was trimmed by 5 bases and the J gene end by 5 bases; junction bases not matched to a gene: 1. DNA of the CDR3: TGTGCCAGCAGTAGGACAGGGGATCAGCCCCAGCATTTT. It yields the protein CASSRTGDQPQHF.

V gene TRBV27 combines with J gene TRBJ1-2; TRBD1 is a possible D gene (6 bases). V was clipped by 8 bases and J by 2 bases, with 15 bases between them. The germline V gene has CDR1 MNHEY and CDR2 SMNVEV (reference sequence). The CDR3 consists of 14 residues. This CDR3 reads CASWDNGRNYGYTF. The CDR3 DNA reads TGTGCCAGCTGGGACAACGGGAGGAACTATGGCTACACCTTC.

The rearrangement uses TRBV14 and TRBJ1-3; weak D call: TRBD1 (5 bases). The germline gives CDR1 SGHDN, CDR2 FVKESK. CDR3 size: 17 residues. The V gene lost 0 bases and the J gene lost 0 bases, with 12 bases spanning the gap. The CDR3 here is CASSQDPAGISGNTIYF. CDR3 DNA: TGTGCCAGCAGCCAAGATCCGGCAGGGATCTCTGGAAACACCATATATTTT.

The genes are TRBV7-2 and TRBJ1-5; D is perhaps TRBD1 (5 bases). The CDR3 covers 17 residues. CDR1 and CDR2 (germline): SGHTA, FQGNSA. Trimming removed 3 bases at V and 0 bases at J, with 15 bases between. In DNA form, the CDR3 reads TGTGCCAGCAGCTTGGGGTGGAGGGGACTTAGCAATCAGCCCCAGCATTTT. It codes for CASSLGWRGLSNQPQHF.

The chain couples TRBV14 to TRBJ2-2; D uncertain. Germline-derived CDR1 and CDR2 are SGHDN and FVKESK. The CDR3 contains 16 residues. V shed 0 bases and J shed 3 bases, with 11 bases lying between them. The CDR3 DNA sequence: TGTGCCAGCAGCCAAGAGCTGACACCCTACACCGGGGAGCTGTTTTTT. Protein sequence: CASSQELTPYTGELFF. The variable domain in full, with the rest retrieved from reference TRBV14 and TRBJ2-2, is EAGVTQFPSHSVIEKGQTVTLRCDPISGHDNLYWYRRVMGKEIKFLLHFVKESKQDESGMPNNRFLAERTGGTYSTLKVQPAELEDSGVYFCASSQELTPYTGELFFGEGSRLTVL.

This chain uses TRBV2 with TRBJ1-1; no reliable D call. V lost 8 bases and J lost 3, with 10 bases in between. The germline V gene has CDR1 SNHLY and CDR2 FYNNEI. CDR3 size: 12 residues. The CDR3 spells CASARGYTEAFF. Here the CDR3 DNA reads TGTGCCAGCGCCCGAGGGTACACTGAAGCTTTCTTT.

V is TRBV6-6 and J is TRBJ1-5; 10 bases are a match to TRBD1. V lost 4 bases to trimming and J lost 0 bases; unmatched junction nucleotides: 3. CDR3 length equals 16 residues. CDR1 is MNHNY and CDR2 is SVGAGI in the germline V gene (reference sequence). As DNA, the CDR3 is TGTGCCAGCAGTTCCGGGACAGGGGTTAGCAATCAGCCCCAGCATTTT. Encoded protein: CASSSGTGVSNQPQHF.

V is TRBV29-1 and J is TRBJ2-7, with D possibly matching TRBD2 (7 bases). Germline assignment: CDR1 SQVTM and CDR2 ANQGSEA. This CDR3 contains 13 residues. V lost 4 bases to trimming and J lost 4 bases, with 14 bases between them. CDR3 coding DNA: TGCAGCGTTGTGGGCGGGGGCGAATACGAGCAGTACTTC. Its translation: CSVVGGGEYEQYF.

The chain employs TRBV14 and TRBJ2-3, with 7 bases identical to TRBD1. Losses at the gene ends were 0 bases for V and 5 bases for J; bases not matched to a gene: 5. This CDR3 comprises 15 residues. Germline-derived CDR1 and CDR2 are SGHDN and FVKESK. The CDR3 bases are TGTGCCAGCAGCCAAGATCAGGGGGTGCGAGATACGCAGTATTTT. Translated, it gives CASSQDQGVRDTQYF.